The 17 T cell receptor beta chains below were found in one sample sequenced in a study of a mutant IDH1 vaccine in newly diagnosed glioma. Sequencing used immunoSEQ multiplex PCR; TCRdb keeps in-frame clones, though not all of them. The repertoire holds under 30,000 clones, with about 76% as singletons. Time point: week 5, during vaccination. Doses of 300 ug of mutant IDH1 20-mer peptide were given with topical imiquimod. The antigens for these receptors are not known. The source material was PBMCs, sampled from a glioma patient whose treatment included an IDH1 peptide vaccine. The source of these receptors is a man in his forties with glioma.

This clone appeared once. The chain recombines TRBV7-9 with TRBJ2-1; 9 bases fit TRBD2. Trimming at V came to 5 bases and at J to 0 bases, leaving 5 bases not matched to a gene. The CDR3 consists of 16 residues. Germline assignment: CDR1 SEHNR and CDR2 FQNEAQ (reference sequence). In nucleotides, the CDR3 is TGTGCCAGCAGCCCTATTAGCGGGAGCTCCTACAATGAGCAGTTCTTC. Protein product: CASSPISGSSYNEQFF.

In nucleotides, the CDR3 is TGCGCCAGCAGCTTAATGGCCCAGAACACTGAAGCTTTCTTT. It specifies CASSLMAQNTEAFF. The J gene is TRBJ1-1, the V gene TRBV5-1; D unclear. Germline V gives CDR1 SGHRS, CDR2 YFSETQ. This CDR3 is built from 14 residues. Trimming pared 2 bases from V and 1 base from J, leaving 9 bases between.

This chain connects TRBV7-9 to TRBJ2-2; 10 positions match TRBD1. With V trimmed by 5 bases and J by 3 bases, 9 bases remained unmatched. Germline CDR1 and CDR2: SEHNR and FQNEAQ (reference sequence). The CDR3 length is 17 residues. This CDR3 reads CASSLTPGTGDTGELFF. CDR3 nucleotides: TGTGCCAGCAGCCTGACACCCGGGACAGGGGACACCGGGGAGCTGTTTTTT. Complete variable domain (other parts from reference TRBV7-9 and TRBJ2-2): DTGVSQNPRHKITKRGQNVTFRCDPISEHNRLYWYRQTLGQGPEFLTYFQNEAQLEKSRLLSDRFSAERPKGSFSTLEIQRTEQGDSAMYLCASSLTPGTGDTGELFFGEGSRLTVL.

The chain combines TRBV29-1 with TRBJ2-4, with 10 bases that match TRBD1. Germline values: CDR1 SQVTM, CDR2 ANQGSEA. The CDR3 length is 12 residues. Germline trimming cut 6 bases from V and 5 bases from J; bases unmatched to any gene: 1. The CDR3 sequence: CSVGQGENIQYF. CDR3 bases: TGCAGCGTCGGACAGGGGGAAAACATTCAGTACTTC. Variable domain in full (rest from reference TRBV29-1 and TRBJ2-4): SAVISQKPSRDICQRGTSLTIQCQVDSQVTMMFWYRQQPGQSLTLIATANQGSEATYESGFVIDKFPISRPNLTFSTLTVSNMSPEDSSIYLCSVGQGENIQYFGAGTRLSVL.

Only one count was recorded for this clone. The chain has TRBV7-6 and TRBJ2-3; a possible D gene is TRBD2 (7 bases). Germline V gives CDR1 SGHVS, CDR2 FNYEAQ. Between the trimmed V and J ends, which lost 5 bases and 0 bases, there was a span of 18 bases. This CDR3 has 17 residues. In nucleotides, the CDR3 is TGTGCCAGCAGCCACCGTGGGGCGGGGGCTAGCACAGATACGCAGTATTTT. It translates to CASSHRGAGASTDTQYF.

This clone has only a few counts. The rearrangement uses TRBV7-9 and TRBJ1-4; weak D call: TRBD1 (6 bases). Germline V CDR1 and CDR2: SEHNR, FQNEAQ (reference sequence). The V end was cut by 1 base, the J end by 7 bases, with 10 bases between. This CDR3 has 14 residues. The CDR3 sequence: CASSLGGGTEKLFF. Written as DNA, the CDR3 is TGTGCCAGCAGCTTAGGTGGGGGCACTGAAAAACTGTTTTTT.

The genes are TRBV7-5 and TRBJ2-3; the table names TRBD2, a call not compared with the DNA. TRBV7-5 is listed as a pseudogene. The CDR3 loop spans 15 amino acids. The CDR3 protein is CARSLGTSEGDTQYF. The CDR3 region has the DNA TGTGCCAGAAGCCTGGGGACTAGCGAGGGAGATACGCAGTATTTT.

The CDR3 is CASSLALPGTQYF. Here the CDR3 DNA reads TGTGCCAGCAGCTTAGCGCTTCCTGGGACCCAGTACTTC. The chain employs TRBV7-2 and TRBJ2-5, with D uncertain. V shed 0 bases and J shed 7 bases, with 9 bases lying between them. The V gene's germline CDR1 is SGHTA and CDR2 FQGNSA. The CDR3 extends over 13 amino acids.

The chain uses TRBV15 and TRBJ2-3, with 9 bases aligning to TRBD2. The V gene end was trimmed by 1 base and the J gene end by 5 bases; junction bases not matched to a gene: 4. Germline V gives CDR1 LNHNV, CDR2 YYDKDF (reference sequence). The CDR3 is 15 amino acids. This CDR3 is CATSRGLAGVDTQYF. The CDR3 DNA reads TGTGCCACCAGCAGAGGGTTAGCGGGAGTAGATACGCAGTATTTT.

In its sample, this clone was seen once. V usage is TRBV5-1 and J usage is TRBJ1-1, with 8 bases identical to TRBD1. Trimming at V came to 4 bases and at J to 11 bases, leaving 16 bases not matched to a gene. Germline V gene data show CDR1 as SGHRS and CDR2 as YFSETQ. This CDR3 is 15 amino acids long. The CDR3 DNA reads TGCGCCAGCAGCCCGGGGGGACAGGACCAAATCGGGGCTTTCTTT. It specifies CASSPGGQDQIGAFF.

The CDR3 sequence: CASSQDAGFNEQFF. In nucleotides, the CDR3 is TGCGCCAGCAGCCAAGATGCGGGGTTCAATGAGCAGTTCTTC. The V call is TRBV4-1, the J call TRBJ2-1, with TRBD2 as a possible D gene (6 bases). There are 14 residues in the CDR3. V lost 0 bases and J 6 bases, leaving 9 bases between the germline ends. Germline V lookup: CDR1 MGHRA, CDR2 YSYEKL.

This clone was seen just once. The rearrangement uses TRBV5-1 and TRBJ2-3; D might be TRBD1 (6 bases). V lost 1 base and J lost 1, with 16 bases in between. CDR1 is SGHRS, CDR2 YFSETQ, per germline. This CDR3 spans 17 amino acids. The CDR3 here is CASSLLNRVRGTDTQYF. DNA for the CDR3: TGCGCCAGCAGCTTGTTGAACAGGGTTCGCGGCACAGATACGCAGTATTTT.

The J gene is TRBJ2-7, the V gene TRBV18, with TRBD2 matching 9 bases. Germline V gene sequence: CDR1 KGHSH, CDR2 LQKENI. V trimming: 5 bases; J trimming: 4 bases; junction bases outside the gene matches: 9. The CDR3 runs to 15 residues. The CDR3 coding sequence is TGTGCCAGCTCAGGTCGAGGTAGCGGGAGATACGAGCAGTACTTC. Translating gives CASSGRGSGRYEQYF.

Only a few counts were recorded for this clone. The chain uses TRBV21-1 and TRBJ2-3. TRBV21-1 is a recognized pseudogene. The CDR3 has 15 residues. For the CDR3, the DNA is TGTGCCAGCAGCAGAAGGGCGCAGCACACAGATACGCAGTATTTT. Amino acids: CASSRRAQHTDTQYF.

This clone was detected only a few times. V usage is TRBV30 and J usage is TRBJ1-5, with D unclear. Trimming stripped 0 bases from V and 4 bases from J, with 7 bases between. The CDR3 spans 13 residues. CDR1 is GTSNPN, CDR2 SVGIG, per germline (reference sequence). In DNA form, the CDR3 reads TGTGCCTGGAGTGTAGGGAATAATCAGCCCCAGCATTTT. This translates into CAWSVGNNQPQHF.

The chain couples TRBV19 to TRBJ1-2; TRBD1 matches 12 bases. Germline-derived CDR1 and CDR2 are LNHDA and SQIVND (reference sequence). CDR3 length: 14 residues. With 4 bases clipped from V and 6 bases from J, the junction kept 3 bases outside the gene matches. The DNA of the CDR3 is TGTGCCAGTAGTAGGGACAGGGGGCCGAATGGCTACACCTTC. It is translated as CASSRDRGPNGYTF.

The chain recombines TRBV7-9 with TRBJ1-2; D is unresolved. Germline V gives CDR1 SEHNR, CDR2 FQNEAQ (reference sequence). The CDR3 is 13 amino acids. V dropped 5 bases and J dropped 2 bases, with 9 bases sitting between them. The CDR3, as DNA: TGTGCCAGCAGCCCGAACAGCAACTATGGCTACACCTTC. This translates into CASSPNSNYGYTF.